The present TCR beta chain was sequenced within a study of shared clonotypes between healthy human individuals. V was trimmed by 5 bases and J by 3 bases, leaving 15 bases between them. There are 15 residues in the CDR3. Germline V gene data show CDR1 as SEHNR and CDR2 as FQNEAQ (reference sequence). Worth noting for this clone: The target antigen is unknown.

A split of CD4+ cells into CD45RA+ naive and CD45RA-negative memory subsets was performed. The protocol was immunoSEQ multiplex PCR, while the TCRdb copy is restricted to in-frame clones and leaves out a portion. The repertoire includes 2 million to 2.5 million clones, around 95% of them detected once, and 0.1% to 0.15% sits in the top ten. Study-level findings and limits: For naive CD4 cells, 4% to 5% of clonotypes were shared across a handful of donors. A small donor pool kept down the genetic and exposure-history diversity that was represented.

Sequencing input: naive CD4+ T cells sorted from blood. Subset in this sample: CD45RA+ positively selected. The sequence was collected from a man younger than 35 in good health. The chain combines TRBV7-9 with TRBJ2-3, with D possibly TRBD1 on 6 matching bases. The CDR3, as DNA: TGTGCCAGCAGCAAGGCAGGGGAGAGGACAGATACGCAGTATTTT. The encoded protein is CASSKAGERTDTQYF.